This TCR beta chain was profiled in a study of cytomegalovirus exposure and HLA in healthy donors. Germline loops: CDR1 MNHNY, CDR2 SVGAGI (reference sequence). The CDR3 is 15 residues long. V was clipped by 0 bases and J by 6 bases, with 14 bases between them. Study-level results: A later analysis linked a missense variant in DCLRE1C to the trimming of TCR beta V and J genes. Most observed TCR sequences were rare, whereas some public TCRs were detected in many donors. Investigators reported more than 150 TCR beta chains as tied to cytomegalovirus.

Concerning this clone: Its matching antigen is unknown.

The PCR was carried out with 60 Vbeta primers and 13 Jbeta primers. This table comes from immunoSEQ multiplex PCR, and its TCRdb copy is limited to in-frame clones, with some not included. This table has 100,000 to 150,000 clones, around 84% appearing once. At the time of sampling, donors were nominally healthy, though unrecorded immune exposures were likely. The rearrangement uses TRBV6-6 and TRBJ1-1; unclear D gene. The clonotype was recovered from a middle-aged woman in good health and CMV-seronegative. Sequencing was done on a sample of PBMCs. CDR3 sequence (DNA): TGTGCCAGCAGTTACTCGGCTAGGACTTTAGCTGAAGCTTTCTTT. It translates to CASSYSARTLAEAFF.